Below, 16 T cell receptor beta chains from the same sample are listed, as sequenced in a study of response to subunit inactivated influenza vaccine. TCRdb fed the RT-PCR reads into MiXCR, producing one record per CDR3 protein. The top ten clones hold less than 15% of a sample with 400,000 to 650,000 distinct CDR3 sequences, approximately 6.9% of them seen once. This specimen was PBMCs from blood, taken less than 30 months after vaccination. These receptors originate from a man aged 50 to 69 who received an inactivated influenza vaccine.

The sample holds many counts of this clonotype. The chain employs TRBV7-9 and TRBJ2-5, with unresolved D. This CDR3 contains 14 residues. Germline V gives CDR1 SEHNR, CDR2 FQNEAQ (reference sequence). Deletions cut 3 bases from V and 3 bases from J, with 11 bases between. CDR3 sequence (DNA): TGTGCCAGCAGCTTGTCCCACACAGAAGAGACCCAGTACTTC. Translated: CASSLSHTEETQYF. Using reference TRBV7-9 and TRBJ2-5 for the parts outside the CDR3, the full variable domain is DTGVSQNPRHKITKRGQNVTFRCDPISEHNRLYWYRQTLGQGPEFLTYFQNEAQLEKSRLLSDRFSAERPKGSFSTLEIQRTEQGDSAMYLCASSLSHTEETQYFGPGTRLLVL.

This clonotype was counted a few times. V gene TRBV6-5 combines with J gene TRBJ2-7; D is unclear. The germline CDR1 and CDR2 sequences are MNHEY and SVGAGI. V lost 0 bases, J lost 2 bases, and 8 bases lay in between. This CDR3 has 14 residues. The CDR3 loop is CASSYSGPPYEQYF. Here the CDR3 DNA reads TGTGCCAGCAGTTACTCCGGGCCTCCCTACGAGCAGTACTTC.

In its sample, this clonotype was seen a few times. V usage is TRBV6-2 or TRBV6-3 and J usage is TRBJ2-5, with no clear D. Germline lookup yields CDR1 MNHEY and CDR2 SVGEGT. Trimming took off 2 bases at V and 4 bases at J, with 8 bases between the two ends. This CDR3 has 13 amino acids. The CDR3 region is CASSYTARETQYF. The DNA for the CDR3 is TGTGCCAGCAGTTACACAGCTAGAGAGACCCAGTACTTC.

This clonotype was found a few times. The chain is built from TRBV6-5 and TRBJ1-2, with D unresolved. Trimming left V 6 bases short and J 7 bases short, with 12 bases between. This CDR3 comprises 12 residues. From germline, CDR1 is MNHEY and CDR2 SVGAGI. The DNA for the CDR3 is TGTGCCAGCAGGACATATACGACTGGCTACACCTTC. Translating it yields CASRTYTTGYTF.

The sample holds a few counts of this clonotype. V and J are TRBV7-2 and TRBJ1-5; D is unresolved. Trimming shortened V by 1 base and J by 5 bases, and 6 bases separated the two germline ends. Germline CDR1 SGHTA, CDR2 FQGNSA. The CDR3 is 13 amino acids. In nucleotides, the CDR3 is TGTGCCAGCAGCTTAGTGGCGGATCAGCCCCAGCATTTT. This encodes CASSLVADQPQHF.

The chain employs TRBV6-2 or TRBV6-3 and TRBJ2-3, with 13 bases lining up with TRBD2. The V gene end was trimmed by 6 bases and the J gene end by 7 bases; junction bases not matched to a gene: 7. The length of the CDR3 is 15 residues. The V gene's germline CDR1 is MNHEY and CDR2 SVGEGT. Here the CDR3 reads CASRTPGLAGNTQYF. CDR3 nucleotides: TGTGCCAGCAGAACGCCGGGACTAGCGGGAAATACGCAGTATTTT.

This sequence joins TRBV28 and TRBJ1-2, with no clear D. The CDR3 is made up of 12 amino acids. The V and J ends lost 6 bases and 1 base respectively, with 6 bases between them. Germline-derived CDR1 and CDR2 are MDHEN and SYDVKM. The CDR3 is CASRLRNYGYTF. CDR3 nucleotides: TGTGCCAGCAGGCTCCGTAACTATGGCTACACCTTC.

In its sample, this clonotype was seen many times. This chain joins TRBV20-1 and TRBJ2-5; 7 bases map to TRBD2. CDR1 and CDR2 from the germline V gene are DFQATT and SNEGSKA (reference sequence). J gave up 2 bases and V 3 bases, and 9 bases lay outside the gene matches. The CDR3 is 15 residues long. In DNA, the CDR3 is TGCAGTGCTAGGATAAGCGGGAACAAGCAAGAGACCCAGTACTTC. It yields the protein CSARISGNKQETQYF.

The chain carries TRBV15 and TRBJ2-3; D may be TRBD1 or TRBD2 (5 bases each). With 2 bases removed from V and 2 bases from J, the gap between germline ends came to 14 bases. Germline loops: CDR1 LNHNV, CDR2 YYDKDF (reference sequence). This CDR3 spans 16 amino acids. The CDR3 protein is CATSRSKRGATDTQYF. CDR3 in DNA: TGTGCCACCAGCAGATCAAAAAGGGGAGCCACAGATACGCAGTATTTT.

DNA for the CDR3: TGTGCCAGCAGCCTCTCGGGACAGCCCAGGGAGACCCAGTACTTC. Translating gives CASSLSGQPRETQYF. The V and J genes are TRBV9 and TRBJ2-5; 7 nucleotides match TRBD1. CDR3 size: 15 residues. Germline CDR1 SGDLS, CDR2 YYNGEE. J gave up 5 bases and V 4 bases, and 11 bases lay outside the gene matches.

This clonotype came up a few times. The rearrangement uses TRBV7-2 and TRBJ1-2; 8 bases line up with TRBD1. CDR3 size: 14 residues. Germline CDR1 and CDR2: SGHTA and FQGNSA. V gave up 5 bases and J gave up 2 bases; unmatched junction bases: 4. This CDR3 reads CASSGRTGNYGYTF. The CDR3 bases are TGTGCCAGCAGCGGGAGGACAGGGAACTATGGCTACACCTTC.

This clonotype was seen a handful of times. The CDR3 coding sequence is TGTGCCACCAGCAGAGAGCGGGCCACAGATACGCAGTATTTT. Protein sequence: CATSRERATDTQYF. This chain links TRBV15 with TRBJ2-3; a weak D match, TRBD2 (5 bases). The CDR3 loop spans 14 amino acids. Looked up from germline, CDR1 is LNHNV and CDR2 is YYDKDF (reference sequence). V lost 0 bases, J lost 2 bases, and 6 bases lay in between.

V usage is TRBV5-1 and J usage is TRBJ2-2; TRBD1 agrees at 7 bases. The CDR3 has 16 residues. Trimming at V came to 0 bases and at J to 4 bases, leaving 6 bases not matched to a gene. From germline, CDR1 is SGHRS and CDR2 YFSETQ. CDR3 nucleotides: TGCGCCAGCAGCTTGGACGGGACAGCGTTCACCGGGGAGCTGTTTTTT. This translates into CASSLDGTAFTGELFF. Combining the CDR3 with reference TRBV5-1 and TRBJ2-2 gives the whole variable domain KAGVTQTPRYLIKTRGQQVTLSCSPISGHRSVSWYQQTPGQGLQFLFEYFSETQRNKGNFPGRFSGRQFSNSRSEMNVSTLELGDSALYLCASSLDGTAFTGELFFGEGSRLTVL.

This clonotype was recorded at least ten times. The chain carries TRBV9 and TRBJ1-1; 9 bases line up with TRBD1. The CDR3 length is 18 residues. The germline V gene has CDR1 SGDLS and CDR2 YYNGEE. V was clipped by 3 bases and J by 3 bases; unmatched bases: 15. CDR3 DNA sequence: TGTGCCAGCAGCGCTTCTGTCCCGGGACAGGGCTTGTACACTGAAGCTTTCTTT. This translates into CASSASVPGQGLYTEAFF.

This clonotype was seen a few times. The rearrangement links TRBV2 to TRBJ1-6; 7 bases map to TRBD1. The germline V gene has CDR1 SNHLY and CDR2 FYNNEI. V shed 5 bases, J shed 10 bases, and the junction held 11 bases outside the gene matches. CDR3 length: 15 residues. The CDR3 sequence is CASSQGTAGSSPLHF. As DNA, the CDR3 is TGTGCCAGCAGTCAAGGGACAGCAGGGAGCTCACCCCTCCACTTT.

Of note for this clonotype: This may be a read error: a much more frequent sequence differs by one nucleotide. J is TRBJ1-1 and V is TRBV7-2, with D possibly being TRBD1 (5 bases). The CDR3 extends over 15 amino acids. CDR1 SGHTA and CDR2 FQGNSA come from the germline V gene. The CDR3 here is CASSLGGRQNTGAFF. The CDR3 DNA sequence: TGTGCCAGCAGCTTAGGGGGCAGGCAGAACACTGGAGCTTTCTTT.